What follows are 26 T cell receptor beta chains derived from one specimen sequenced in a study of lymphopenia after photon versus proton radiotherapy. TCRdb's table, derived via immunoSEQ multiplex PCR, lists solely in-frame clones and lacks some. The sample lists about 50,000 clones; roughly 90% were seen once. The sequences come from peripheral blood, collected from a patient treated with photon-based radiotherapy. The receptors were sampled from a middle-aged woman with cholangiocarcinoma.

This rearrangement joins TRBV27 to TRBJ1-1; TRBD1 aligns across 9 bases. Germline V CDR1 and CDR2: MNHEY, SMNVEV (reference sequence). This CDR3 comprises 15 residues. J gave up 0 bases and V 7 bases, and 6 bases lay outside the gene matches. In DNA, the CDR3 is TGTGCCAGCAATAACAGGGGGCTGATGAACACTGAAGCTTTCTTT. Translated: CASNNRGLMNTEAFF.

This clone was counted once. The V gene is TRBV30, the J gene TRBJ2-3; 10 bases agree with TRBD2. The germline gives CDR1 GTSNPN, CDR2 SVGIG (reference sequence). With 5 bases clipped from V and 2 bases from J, the junction kept 4 bases outside the gene matches. CDR3 size: 14 residues. In DNA form, the CDR3 reads TGTGCCTGGTCGACTAGCGGGTCCACAGATACGCAGTATTTT. It is translated as CAWSTSGSTDTQYF.

The V gene is TRBV5-4, the J gene TRBJ2-3; 11 bases match TRBD2. V gave up 2 bases and J gave up 4 bases; unmatched junction bases: 6. Germline V gene lookup returns CDR1 SGHNT and CDR2 YYREEE (reference sequence). The CDR3 has 16 residues. The CDR3 coding sequence is TGTGCCAGCAGCTTCAGGGTAGCGGGAGGGGCAGATACGCAGTATTTT. Amino acid sequence: CASSFRVAGGADTQYF. The full variable domain, with the rest looked up from reference TRBV5-4 and TRBJ2-3, is ETGVTQSPTHLIKTRGQQVTLRCSSQSGHNTVSWYQQALGQGPQFIFQYYREEENGRGNFPPRFSGLQFPNYSSELNVNALELDDSALYLCASSFRVAGGADTQYFGPGTRLTVL.

For this clone: Other DNA sequences in this sample translate to the same CDR3. V gene TRBV5-1 combines with J gene TRBJ1-6; D is perhaps TRBD1 (6 bases). The CDR3 has 16 amino acids. Germline values: CDR1 SGHRS, CDR2 YFSETQ. The V gene lost 4 bases and the J gene lost 7 bases, with 18 bases spanning the gap. The CDR3 protein is CASSLDSGPGNSPLHF. The CDR3 nucleotides are TGCGCCAGCAGCCTGGACAGTGGGCCGGGGAATTCACCCCTCCACTTT. The entire variable domain, with the rest obtained from reference TRBV5-1 and TRBJ1-6, is as follows: KAGVTQTPRYLIKTRGQQVTLSCSPISGHRSVSWYQQTPGQGLQFLFEYFSETQRNKGNFPGRFSGRQFSNSRSEMNVSTLELGDSALYLCASSLDSGPGNSPLHFGNGTRLTVT.

The rearrangement uses TRBV6-5 and TRBJ1-1; TRBD1 is a possible D gene (6 bases). This CDR3 comprises 14 residues. In germline, CDR1 is MNHEY, CDR2 SVGAGI. Trimming removed 6 bases from V and 1 base from J, with 12 bases in between. The CDR3 DNA reads TGTGCCAGCAGCAACGGACAGAGGAACACTGAAGCTTTCTTT. Amino acids: CASSNGQRNTEAFF.

The V call is TRBV7-9, the J call TRBJ1-1; D gene ambiguous. CDR1 is SEHNR and CDR2 is FQNEAQ in the germline V gene (reference sequence). This CDR3 contains 12 residues. V lost 6 bases, J lost 4 bases, and 9 bases lay in between. The CDR3 nucleotides read TGTGCCAGCAGTTCCGACATCACTGAAGCTTTCTTT. It yields the protein CASSSDITEAFF.

The rearrangement uses TRBV5-1 and TRBJ2-7, with 11 bases lining up with TRBD2. CDR1 and CDR2 from the germline V gene are SGHRS and YFSETQ. The V segment lost 4 bases and the J segment 3 bases; nucleotides outside the gene matches: 3. The CDR3 is made up of 14 amino acids. The CDR3 loop reads CASSPTSGDYEQYF. The CDR3 coding sequence is TGCGCCAGCAGCCCGACTAGCGGGGACTACGAGCAGTACTTC.

This clone was picked up one time. The J gene is TRBJ1-5, the V gene TRBV5-1, with D possibly matching TRBD1 (5 bases). This CDR3 is built from 14 residues. V lost 4 bases and J 6 bases, leaving 14 bases between the germline ends. Germline-derived CDR1 and CDR2 are SGHRS and YFSETQ. The CDR3 here is CASSPGGGVQPQHF. CDR3 in DNA: TGCGCCAGCAGCCCGGGTGGGGGGGTTCAGCCCCAGCATTTT. The entire variable domain, with the rest obtained from reference TRBV5-1 and TRBJ1-5, is as follows: KAGVTQTPRYLIKTRGQQVTLSCSPISGHRSVSWYQQTPGQGLQFLFEYFSETQRNKGNFPGRFSGRQFSNSRSEMNVSTLELGDSALYLCASSPGGGVQPQHFGDGTRLSIL.

The chain links TRBV28 to TRBJ1-6, with D possibly matching TRBD1 (5 bases). V was pared by 3 bases and J by 9 bases, with 21 bases between. This CDR3 is 17 amino acids long. Per germline, CDR1 MDHEN and CDR2 SYDVKM. CDR3 in DNA: TGTGCCAGCAGTTTGAACCTCCAGGGACCTAGCGGTTCACCCCTCCACTTT. Translated: CASSLNLQGPSGSPLHF. The full variable domain, its missing parts supplied by reference TRBV28 and TRBJ1-6, is DVKVTQSSRYLVKRTGEKVFLECVQDMDHENMFWYRQDPGLGLRLIYFSYDVKMKEKGDIPEGYSVSREKKERFSLILESASTNQTSMYLCASSLNLQGPSGSPLHFGNGTRLTVT.

V usage is TRBV6-1 and J usage is TRBJ2-2; D tentatively fits TRBD1 or TRBD2 (5 bases each). CDR1 is MNHNS and CDR2 is SASEGT in the germline V gene. The CDR3 has 17 residues. Trimming took 1 base from V and 5 from J, leaving 17 bases between them. CDR3: CASSEGSGTAITGELFF. In DNA form, the CDR3 reads TGTGCCAGCAGTGAAGGTTCCGGGACGGCGATTACCGGGGAGCTGTTTTTT.

The rearrangement uses TRBV5-1 and TRBJ1-1; 8 nucleotides align to TRBD1. CDR3 size: 15 residues. Germline CDR1 is SGHRS and CDR2 is YFSETQ. V lost 4 bases and J lost 5; bases outside the gene matches: 10. The CDR3 here is CASSVGTGGGTEAFF. The CDR3 bases are TGCGCCAGCAGCGTCGGGACAGGCGGGGGAACTGAAGCTTTCTTT.

J is TRBJ2-5 and V is TRBV6-5; D possibly matches TRBD1 or TRBD2 (5 bases each). V was shortened by 2 bases and J by 7 bases, with 8 bases between the two germline ends. This CDR3 comprises 12 residues. Germline V gives CDR1 MNHEY, CDR2 SVGAGI. CDR3 region: CASSYRDRTQYF. CDR3 bases: TGTGCCAGCAGTTACCGGGACCGGACCCAGTACTTC.

The chain carries TRBV9 and TRBJ1-1; TRBD1 aligns across 8 bases. J lost 1 base, V lost 3 bases, and 8 bases had no gene match. CDR3 size: 16 residues. The germline V gene has CDR1 SGDLS and CDR2 YYNGEE. The CDR3, as DNA: TGTGCCAGCAGCGCTTTAACGGGACAGGAGAACACTGAAGCTTTCTTT. Its protein is CASSALTGQENTEAFF.

J is TRBJ2-7 and V is TRBV11-2; no clear D gene. V shed 5 bases and J shed 6 bases, with 11 bases lying between them. Germline assignment: CDR1 SGHAT and CDR2 FQNNGV. This CDR3 has 12 amino acids. The CDR3 nucleotides read TGTGCCAGCAGCCGATGGTCGGTCGAGCAGTACTTC. It is translated as CASSRWSVEQYF.

The CDR3 loop reads CASSGPYREVGYTF. For the CDR3, the DNA is TGTGCCAGCAGTGGCCCTTACAGGGAGGTTGGCTACACCTTC. The chain recombines TRBV2 with TRBJ1-2, with TRBD1 as a possible D gene (6 bases). Trimming shortened V by 4 bases and J by 7 bases, and 16 bases separated the two germline ends. There are 14 residues in the CDR3. CDR1 is SNHLY, CDR2 FYNNEI, per germline.

The chain employs TRBV27 and TRBJ2-3; TRBD1 might be the D (5 bases). Germline V gene lookup returns CDR1 MNHEY and CDR2 SMNVEV (reference sequence). This CDR3 region has 14 residues. With 6 bases removed from V and 4 bases from J, the gap between germline ends came to 14 bases. CDR3: CASSVAGFADTQYF. The CDR3 DNA is TGTGCCAGCAGCGTGGCAGGGTTCGCAGATACGCAGTATTTT.

This chain joins TRBV7-8 and TRBJ2-2, with D possibly TRBD1 on 6 matching bases. This CDR3 comprises 15 residues. Germline V gene lookup returns CDR1 SGHVS and CDR2 FQNEAQ. Trimming cost V 5 bases and J 1 base, with 11 bases left between them. This CDR3 reads CASSLPTGNTGELFF. The DNA for the CDR3 is TGTGCCAGCAGCCTCCCGACAGGGAACACCGGGGAGCTGTTTTTT.

The V and J genes are TRBV29-1 and TRBJ2-2; D is perhaps TRBD1 or TRBD2 (5 bases each). V dropped 4 bases and J dropped 1 base, with 16 bases sitting between them. CDR1 is SQVTM, CDR2 ANQGSEA, per germline. The CDR3 length is 16 residues. CDR3 amino acids: CSVVFVAGRNTGELFF. Here the CDR3 DNA reads TGCAGCGTTGTATTTGTGGCAGGGAGGAACACCGGGGAGCTGTTTTTT.

This chain links TRBV30 with TRBJ1-2; D is uncertain. The germline CDR1 and CDR2 sequences are GTSNPN and SVGIG (reference sequence). V dropped 4 bases and J dropped 8 bases, with 14 bases sitting between them. The CDR3 contains 12 residues. The CDR3, as DNA: TGTGCCTGGAAGGAGGGAATGGGGGGCTACACCTTC. Its translation is CAWKEGMGGYTF.

The chain joins TRBV6-1 to TRBJ2-3, with D maybe TRBD1 (6 bases). V lost 2 bases to trimming and J lost 0 bases, with 12 bases between them. The length of the CDR3 is 16 residues. CDR1 is MNHNS and CDR2 is SASEGT in the germline V gene. The CDR3 region is CASSEPAGASTDTQYF. The CDR3 DNA reads as TGTGCCAGCAGTGAACCGGCAGGGGCCAGCACAGATACGCAGTATTTT.

This clone occurred once. V is TRBV18 and J is TRBJ2-5; D uncertain. V was cut by 0 bases and J by 3 bases, with 5 bases left in between. CDR1 and CDR2 from the germline V gene are KGHSH and LQKENI. The CDR3 is 13 amino acids. CDR3 sequence: CASSPPIKETQYF. CDR3 bases: TGTGCCAGCTCACCACCGATCAAAGAGACCCAGTACTTC.

The chain carries TRBV28 and TRBJ2-1, with D possibly matching TRBD2 (6 bases). Germline CDR1 and CDR2: MDHEN and SYDVKM. The CDR3 sequence is 14 residues long. With 2 bases removed from V and 5 bases from J, the gap between germline ends came to 10 bases. In DNA, the CDR3 is TGTGCCAGCAGTTTACGGGGGTTCGACAATGAGCAGTTCTTC. It translates to CASSLRGFDNEQFF.

V usage is TRBV21-1 and J usage is TRBJ1-3; the table names TRBD1, a call not compared with the DNA. TRBV21-1 counts as a pseudogene. There are 16 residues in the CDR3. Here the CDR3 reads CASSKGGQGSGNTIYF. CDR3 in DNA: TGTGCCAGCAGCAAAGGGGGACAGGGCTCTGGAAACACCATATATTTT.

This chain connects TRBV7-9 to TRBJ1-1, with TRBD1 matching over 7 bases. Losses at the gene ends were 4 bases for V and 1 base for J; bases not matched to a gene: 3. The germline CDR1 and CDR2 sequences are SEHNR and FQNEAQ (reference sequence). The CDR3 covers 14 residues. DNA for the CDR3: TGTGCCAGCAGCTACGGGACAGCGAACACTGAAGCTTTCTTT. The encoded protein is CASSYGTANTEAFF.

The rearrangement uses TRBV27 and TRBJ1-1; D not certain. With 3 bases removed from V and 5 bases from J, the gap between germline ends came to 13 bases. Looked up from germline, CDR1 is MNHEY and CDR2 is SMNVEV (reference sequence). CDR3 length equals 14 residues. The DNA for the CDR3 is TGTGCCAGCAGTTTCAATGGGGTTGGGACTGAAGCTTTCTTT. Encoded protein: CASSFNGVGTEAFF.

The V gene is TRBV7-9, the J gene TRBJ2-1, with 7 bases that match TRBD1. Losses at the gene ends were 4 bases for V and 10 bases for J; bases not matched to a gene: 13. CDR1 and CDR2 (germline): SEHNR, FQNEAQ (reference sequence). The CDR3 has 15 amino acids. CDR3 protein: CASSSPGTEFGEQFF. CDR3 DNA sequence: TGTGCCAGCAGCTCACCCGGGACAGAGTTTGGGGAGCAGTTCTTC.